Each of the 21 T cell receptor beta chains below was sequenced from the same sample in a study of T cell responses to AZD1222 COVID-19 vaccine. Sequenced by immunoSEQ multiplex PCR; TCRdb stores in-frame clones only, minus some. In the table there are roughly 130,000 clones, roughly 84% of which are singletons. This specimen consisted of peripheral blood, obtained on day 0 of AZD1222 vaccination. These receptors were taken from an adult in good health.

The chain joins TRBV4-2 to TRBJ1-2, with TRBD1 as a possible D gene (6 bases). Trimming removed 1 base at V and 8 bases at J, with 17 bases between. This CDR3 spans 15 amino acids. The germline gives CDR1 LGHNA, CDR2 YNFKEQ. CDR3 sequence reads: CASSQVGIGDNGYTF. CDR3 nucleotide sequence: TGTGCCAGCAGCCAAGTGGGCATTGGGGACAACGGCTACACCTTC.

J is TRBJ2-7 and V is TRBV10-3; tentative D call: TRBD2 (5 bases). V was clipped by 8 bases and J by 2 bases, with 13 bases between them. CDR1 is ENHRY and CDR2 is SYGVKD in the germline V gene. The CDR3 contains 13 residues. Here the CDR3 reads CAIGRRRTYEQYF. The CDR3 coding sequence is TGTGCCATCGGTCGGAGGCGTACCTACGAGCAGTACTTC.

The CDR3 region has the DNA TGTGCCAGCAGTTCGGGGACAGGGTCCACAGATACGCAGTATTTT. This translates into CASSSGTGSTDTQYF. The genes are TRBV6-2 or TRBV6-3 and TRBJ2-3; TRBD1 agrees at 9 bases. This CDR3 is 15 amino acids long. The ends lost 4 bases at V and 2 bases at J; junction bases unmatched: 4. CDR1 and CDR2 (germline): MNHEY, SVGEGT.

The chain combines TRBV29-1 with TRBJ2-7, with a weak D call TRBD1 (6 bases). Germline V gene sequence: CDR1 SQVTM, CDR2 ANQGSEA. V was trimmed by 6 bases and J by 6 bases, leaving 21 bases between them. The CDR3 runs to 14 residues. Here the CDR3 DNA reads TGCAGCGTCGTCGACAGGTTTGGGGTAGGCGAGCAGTACTTC. Amino acids: CSVVDRFGVGEQYF.

The V gene is TRBV5-1, the J gene TRBJ1-1, with unresolved D. The CDR3 consists of 15 residues. Germline CDR1 reads SGHRS; CDR2 reads YFSETQ. With 5 bases removed from V and 0 bases from J, the gap between germline ends came to 14 bases. For the CDR3, the DNA is TGCGCCAGCAGGGACGTGTCAGGATTGAACACTGAAGCTTTCTTT. It yields the protein CASRDVSGLNTEAFF.

This clone was found a few times. CDR3 nucleotide sequence: TGTGCCAGCAGCACCCCACCAACAGGGGGAACCGGGGGAGAGACCCAGTACTTC. Its protein is CASSTPPTGGTGGETQYF. The chain has TRBV5-4 and TRBJ2-5; TRBD1 agrees at 8 bases. V was clipped by 4 bases and J by 4 bases; unmatched bases: 18. The CDR3 has 18 residues. Germline-derived CDR1 and CDR2 are SGHNT and YYREEE (reference sequence).

This sequence joins TRBV30 and TRBJ2-1, with D perhaps matching TRBD1 or TRBD2 (6 bases each). The CDR3 has 15 amino acids. From germline, CDR1 is GTSNPN and CDR2 SVGIG (reference sequence). Trimming took 4 bases from V and 6 from J, leaving 19 bases between them. The CDR3 sequence: CAWNGRGGRGNEQFF. CDR3 nucleotide sequence: TGTGCCTGGAACGGCAGGGGCGGGCGGGGCAATGAGCAGTTCTTC.

This chain uses TRBV19 with TRBJ2-2; D call uncertain. V was cut by 7 bases and J by 0 bases, with 15 bases left in between. CDR3 length: 16 residues. Germline V gene data show CDR1 as LNHDA and CDR2 as SQIVND (reference sequence). DNA of the CDR3: TGTGCCAGTACCTCTTTACTCACCACGAACACCGGGGAGCTGTTTTTT. It codes for CASTSLLTTNTGELFF.

The chain carries TRBV2 and TRBJ2-1; 10 bases line up with TRBD2. The V gene end was trimmed by 6 bases and the J gene end by 0 bases; junction bases not matched to a gene: 8. The CDR3 is 17 residues long. Per the germline V gene, CDR1 is SNHLY and CDR2 is FYNNEI. CDR3: CASRKGLAGDSYNEQFF. Here the CDR3 DNA reads TGTGCCAGCAGGAAGGGTCTAGCGGGGGACTCCTACAATGAGCAGTTCTTC.

The chain employs TRBV7-9 and TRBJ1-2; a possible D gene is TRBD1 (6 bases). V shed 4 bases and J shed 5 bases, with 11 bases lying between them. There are 13 residues in the CDR3. CDR1 and CDR2 (germline): SEHNR, FQNEAQ (reference sequence). The CDR3 spells CASSSFGQYGYTF. In DNA, the CDR3 is TGTGCCAGCAGCTCGTTCGGACAGTATGGCTACACCTTC.

The V call is TRBV15, the J call TRBJ1-4; the D is unclear. This CDR3 has 13 residues. The ends were cut back, 0 bases at V and 8 bases at J, with 7 bases in the middle. Germline V gene data show CDR1 as LNHNV and CDR2 as YYDKDF (reference sequence). In nucleotides, the CDR3 is TGTGCCACCAGCAGAGATGGTGGCGAAAAACTGTTTTTT. This encodes CATSRDGGEKLFF.

The J gene is TRBJ2-5, the V gene TRBV9, with 10 bases aligning to TRBD1. The CDR3 runs to 17 residues. Germline CDR1 is SGDLS and CDR2 is YYNGEE. The trim removed 0 bases at V and 5 bases at J, leaving 10 bases unmatched. The CDR3 nucleotides are TGTGCCAGCAGCGTAGCCAGGACAGGGGGTATTGGTGAGACCCAGTACTTC. As protein: CASSVARTGGIGETQYF.

The rearrangement joins TRBV7-9 to TRBJ2-5; tentatively, D is TRBD2 (6 bases). V was pared by 1 base and J by 1 base, with 10 bases between. Germline values: CDR1 SEHNR, CDR2 FQNEAQ (reference sequence). The CDR3 spans 15 residues. CDR3 DNA: TGTGCCAGCAGCTTAGTGGAGGGGAGCCAAGAGACCCAGTACTTC. Protein sequence: CASSLVEGSQETQYF.

The chain joins TRBV10-3 to TRBJ1-6; TRBD1 matches at 11 bases. Germline V gives CDR1 ENHRY, CDR2 SYGVKD. V lost 8 bases and J lost 9; bases outside the gene matches: 3. CDR3 length: 13 residues. The CDR3 spells CAIRGQGASPLHF. CDR3 nucleotides: TGTGCCATCCGAGGACAGGGGGCTTCACCCCTCCACTTT.

The CDR3 sequence: CASSFLTYPGANVLTF. CDR3 coding DNA: TGTGCCAGCAGCTTCTTGACTTATCCTGGGGCCAACGTCCTGACTTTC. This sequence joins TRBV5-6 and TRBJ2-6; D remains unclear. The V gene's germline CDR1 is SGHDT and CDR2 YYEEEE. The CDR3 length is 16 residues. V lost 2 bases to trimming and J lost 2 bases, with 11 bases between them.

This rearrangement joins TRBV5-5 to TRBJ1-1, with D unclear. V was pared by 0 bases and J by 3 bases, with 6 bases between. Per the germline V gene, CDR1 is SGHKS and CDR2 is YYEKEE (reference sequence). There are 13 residues in the CDR3. CDR3 protein: CASSLAGDTEAFF. DNA for the CDR3: TGTGCCAGCAGCTTGGCTGGGGACACTGAAGCTTTCTTT.

This chain connects TRBV27 to TRBJ1-5; D perhaps matches TRBD1 (6 bases). This CDR3 contains 14 residues. CDR1 MNHEY and CDR2 SMNVEV come from the germline V gene (reference sequence). V was cut by 4 bases and J by 7 bases, with 14 bases left in between. Here the CDR3 DNA reads TGTGCCAGCAGTTACTCAGGGGTAGGACAGCCCCAGCATTTT. Protein product: CASSYSGVGQPQHF.

Note on this clone: Given the absence of the conserved phenylalanine or tryptophan at the CDR3 end, a read error is likely. The limits of the CDR3 on the DNA are not certain, so only TCRdb's listed CDR3 is given. The chain couples TRBV28 to TRBJ1-5. CDR1 and CDR2 from the germline V gene are MDHEN and SYDVKM. The CDR3 length equals 10 residues, ends included. CDR3 in amino acids: CASSFLGGSV.

This clone was observed a handful of times. The rearrangement links TRBV28 to TRBJ2-5, with D maybe TRBD2 (7 bases). The germline V gene has CDR1 MDHEN and CDR2 SYDVKM. Trimming cost V 4 bases and J 1 base, with 10 bases left between them. The CDR3 spans 14 residues. As DNA, the CDR3 is TGTGCCAGCAGTTGGGGAGGGGGCCAAGAGACCCAGTACTTC. Translating it yields CASSWGGGQETQYF.

The chain couples TRBV19 to TRBJ2-3, with 7 nucleotides matching TRBD2. The CDR3 loop spans 15 amino acids. After removal of 6 bases from V and 4 bases from J, the junction contained 10 bases not matched to a gene. The germline CDR1 and CDR2 sequences are LNHDA and SQIVND (reference sequence). The CDR3 sequence is CASRASGTGADTQYF. The CDR3 DNA reads as TGTGCCAGTAGGGCTAGCGGCACTGGGGCAGATACGCAGTATTTT.

This sequence joins TRBV28 and TRBJ1-1; 9 bases map to TRBD1. CDR1 is MDHEN, CDR2 SYDVKM, per germline. This CDR3 contains 16 residues. The J segment lost 2 bases and the V segment lost 6 bases, leaving 10 bases of the junction unmatched. In nucleotides, the CDR3 is TGTGCCAGCAGCCGCTACGGGGGACAGGGAAACACTGAAGCTTTCTTT. Encoded protein: CASSRYGGQGNTEAFF.